These 29 T cell receptor beta chains came from one sample sequenced in a study of T cell responses to AZD1222 COVID-19 vaccine. TCRdb keeps only in-frame clones here, not all; method: immunoSEQ multiplex PCR. The data show 99,000 or so clones, 93% seen once. Sequencing used peripheral blood, obtained on day 0 of AZD1222 vaccination. The source of these receptors is an adult in good health.

The genes are TRBV21-1 and TRBJ1-3; the tabulated D call, TRBD1, remains unverified against the DNA. TRBV21-1 is shown as a pseudogene. CDR3 length: 15 residues. The CDR3 sequence: CASSKGFLSGNTIYF. In nucleotides, the CDR3 is TGTGCCAGCAGCAAGGGCTTCCTCTCTGGAAACACCATATATTTT.

This clone showed up just once. V usage is TRBV29-1 and J usage is TRBJ2-5, with TRBD2 matching over 10 bases. The CDR3 spans 11 residues. Germline V gene data show CDR1 as SQVTM and CDR2 as ANQGSEA. The CDR3 reads CLAGERETQYF. The CDR3 DNA sequence: TGCCTAGCGGGAGAACGAGAGACCCAGTACTTC.

J is TRBJ1-1 and V is TRBV30; D not certain. The ends were cut back, 0 bases at V and 5 bases at J, with 10 bases in the middle. This CDR3 region has 13 residues. Germline V lookup: CDR1 GTSNPN, CDR2 SVGIG (reference sequence). This chain's CDR3 is CAWSVDVGTEAFF. Here the CDR3 DNA reads TGTGCCTGGAGTGTAGACGTGGGGACTGAAGCTTTCTTT.

This rearrangement joins TRBV27 to TRBJ1-6, with a weak D call TRBD1 (5 bases). This CDR3 has 14 residues. V was clipped by 4 bases and J by 7 bases, with 11 bases between them. The germline gives CDR1 MNHEY, CDR2 SMNVEV (reference sequence). This chain's CDR3 is CASSWGRVNSPLHF. The CDR3 bases are TGTGCCAGCAGTTGGGGACGCGTGAATTCACCCCTCCACTTT.

The rearrangement uses TRBV4-1 and TRBJ2-7; maybe TRBD2 (6 bases). The length of the CDR3 is 14 residues. V dropped 6 bases and J dropped 4 bases, with 16 bases sitting between them. The germline V gene has CDR1 MGHRA and CDR2 YSYEKL. The CDR3 bases are TGCGCCAGCAGTTCCATGGCGGGACCATACGAGCAGTACTTC. It codes for CASSSMAGPYEQYF.

This chain uses TRBV19 with TRBJ2-7, with 7 bases that match TRBD2. CDR3 length: 14 amino acids. Losses at the gene ends were 3 bases for V and 3 bases for J; bases not matched to a gene: 5. The germline CDR1 and CDR2 sequences are LNHDA and SQIVND (reference sequence). CDR3 region: CASSIGSGFYEQYF. The CDR3 DNA reads as TGTGCCAGTAGTATTGGTAGCGGGTTCTACGAGCAGTACTTC.

This chain uses TRBV5-1 with TRBJ1-1, with D possibly TRBD1 on 5 matching bases. Germline assignment: CDR1 SGHRS and CDR2 YFSETQ. The CDR3 is made up of 13 amino acids. V shed 2 bases and J shed 7 bases, with 12 bases lying between them. The CDR3 nucleotides are TGCGCCAGCAGCTTAAAAGCGGGGGATGAAGCTTTCTTT. As protein: CASSLKAGDEAFF.

The V gene is TRBV29-1, the J gene TRBJ1-1; unclear D gene. The CDR3 is made up of 13 amino acids. Germline-derived CDR1 and CDR2 are SQVTM and ANQGSEA. V shed 6 bases and J shed 0 bases, with 11 bases lying between them. The CDR3 protein is CSVERLMNTEAFF. In nucleotides, the CDR3 is TGCAGCGTGGAACGATTGATGAACACTGAAGCTTTCTTT.

This clone was detected only once. The V and J genes are TRBV30 and TRBJ1-2; D remains ambiguous. V gave up 4 bases and J gave up 4 bases, with 16 bases separating them. Germline V CDR1 and CDR2: GTSNPN, SVGIG (reference sequence). This CDR3 spans 14 amino acids. The CDR3 DNA sequence: TGTGCCTGGAACGGAGGGTTGGGTAGCTATGGCTACACCTTC. Translated, it gives CAWNGGLGSYGYTF.

This clone was recorded only once. This chain joins TRBV7-9 and TRBJ1-2; D is unclear. This CDR3 has 16 residues. V was clipped by 5 bases and J by 0 bases, with 16 bases between them. Per germline, CDR1 SEHNR and CDR2 FQNEAQ (reference sequence). CDR3 in amino acids: CASSHRRTETNYGYTF. The CDR3 coding sequence is TGTGCCAGCAGCCATCGAAGAACCGAGACTAACTATGGCTACACCTTC.

The chain has TRBV19 and TRBJ1-5; possible D gene TRBD1, 5 bases. Germline V CDR1 and CDR2: LNHDA, SQIVND (reference sequence). CDR3 length equals 16 residues. Trimming cost V 3 bases and J 0 bases, with 12 bases left between them. The CDR3: CASSMIGDSSNQPQHF. CDR3 nucleotide sequence: TGTGCCAGTAGTATGATAGGAGACAGTAGCAATCAGCCCCAGCATTTT.

This sequence joins TRBV7-3 and TRBJ1-2; weak D call: TRBD1 (5 bases). Germline lookup yields CDR1 SGHTA and CDR2 FQGTGA. Trimming stripped 5 bases from V and 8 bases from J, with 15 bases between. There are 13 residues in the CDR3. As DNA, the CDR3 is TGTGCCAGCAGCCCTGGGGCGTTGGGGGGCTACACCTTC. It encodes CASSPGALGGYTF.

The rearrangement links TRBV5-6 to TRBJ2-3; D ambiguous. Germline V gene sequence: CDR1 SGHDT, CDR2 YYEEEE. The V gene lost 2 bases and the J gene lost 0 bases, with 10 bases spanning the gap. This CDR3 is built from 15 residues. In DNA form, the CDR3 reads TGTGCCAGCAGCTTAGACTGGCCGAGCACAGATACGCAGTATTTT. Its protein product is CASSLDWPSTDTQYF. Based on the CDR3 plus reference TRBV5-6 and TRBJ2-3, the full variable domain is DAGVTQSPTHLIKTRGQQVTLRCSPKSGHDTVSWYQQALGQGPQFIFQYYEEEERQRGNFPDRFSGHQFPNYSSELNVNALLLGDSALYLCASSLDWPSTDTQYFGPGTRLTVL.

This clone showed up just once. The rearrangement joins TRBV6-5 to TRBJ2-3, with D perhaps matching TRBD1 (6 bases). Germline V lookup: CDR1 MNHEY, CDR2 SVGAGI. This CDR3 is built from 15 residues. V was trimmed by 0 bases and J by 2 bases, leaving 9 bases between them. The CDR3 reads CASSYSQGDTDTQYF. The CDR3 DNA sequence: TGTGCCAGCAGTTACTCACAGGGAGACACAGATACGCAGTATTTT.

The rearrangement joins TRBV5-4 to TRBJ2-7; 9 positions agree with TRBD2. The germline V gene has CDR1 SGHNT and CDR2 YYREEE (reference sequence). Trimming took 7 bases from V and 4 from J; bases not matched to a gene: 9. This CDR3 has 14 residues. The chain's CDR3 is CASAIAGDVYEQYF. For the CDR3, the DNA is TGTGCCAGCGCTATAGCGGGAGACGTGTACGAGCAGTACTTC.

V gene TRBV3-1 (or the pseudogene TRBV3-2) combines with J gene TRBJ1-4; D is uncertain. Trimming pared 5 bases from V and 3 bases from J, leaving 22 bases between. The CDR3 spans 18 residues. The germline CDR1 and CDR2 sequences are LGHDT and YNNKEL (reference sequence). The chain's CDR3 is CASSTHRVLSGSNEKLFF. Written as DNA, the CDR3 is TGTGCCAGCAGCACTCACCGGGTTCTTTCGGGCTCTAATGAAAAACTGTTTTTT.

This chain uses TRBV6-4 with TRBJ2-3; either TRBD1 or TRBD2 may supply D (5 bases each). Germline CDR1 MRHNA, CDR2 SNTAGT. Deletions cut 4 bases from V and 1 base from J, with 24 bases between. This CDR3 is 19 amino acids long. Here the CDR3 reads CASSGGPEVEGEGTDTQYF. For the CDR3, the DNA is TGTGCCAGCAGTGGGGGCCCGGAGGTAGAGGGTGAGGGCACAGATACGCAGTATTTT.

CDR3 sequence: CASSLGISTSTDTQYF. The DNA for the CDR3 is TGTGCCAGCAGTTTGGGGATTAGCACTAGCACAGATACGCAGTATTTT. The V and J genes are TRBV28 and TRBJ2-3; no reliable D call. Trimming took 3 bases from V and 0 from J, leaving 13 bases between them. Germline CDR1 reads MDHEN; CDR2 reads SYDVKM. This CDR3 is built from 16 residues. Supplemented by reference TRBV28 and TRBJ2-3, the full variable domain reads DVKVTQSSRYLVKRTGEKVFLECVQDMDHENMFWYRQDPGLGLRLIYFSYDVKMKEKGDIPEGYSVSREKKERFSLILESASTNQTSMYLCASSLGISTSTDTQYFGPGTRLTVL.

The CDR3 sequence is CASSPSGSSYNEQFF. The CDR3 coding sequence is TGTGCCAGCAGCCCTAGCGGGAGCTCCTACAATGAGCAGTTCTTC. This rearrangement joins TRBV9 to TRBJ2-1; 10 nucleotides line up with TRBD2. The CDR3 sequence is 15 residues long. Germline loops: CDR1 SGDLS, CDR2 YYNGEE. V lost 4 bases to trimming and J lost 0 bases; unmatched junction nucleotides: 1.

The chain carries TRBV5-1 and TRBJ1-1; 8 nucleotides agree with TRBD1. This CDR3 is 14 amino acids long. V gave up 9 bases and J gave up 1 base; unmatched junction bases: 8. From germline, CDR1 is SGHRS and CDR2 YFSETQ. This CDR3 is CATMLDRENTEAFF. CDR3 sequence (DNA): TGCGCCACCATGCTGGACAGGGAGAACACTGAAGCTTTCTTT. Based on the CDR3 plus reference TRBV5-1 and TRBJ1-1, the full variable domain is KAGVTQTPRYLIKTRGQQVTLSCSPISGHRSVSWYQQTPGQGLQFLFEYFSETQRNKGNFPGRFSGRQFSNSRSEMNVSTLELGDSALYLCATMLDRENTEAFFGQGTRLTVV.

Only one count was recorded for this clone. V and J are TRBV5-1 and TRBJ2-1; 8 bases are a match to TRBD2. The CDR3 covers 20 residues. Germline V gene sequence: CDR1 SGHRS, CDR2 YFSETQ. J gave up 0 bases and V 0 bases, and 14 bases lay outside the gene matches. DNA for the CDR3: TGCGCCAGCAGCTTGGCACACCTTAGAGACGGGACTAGCTCCTACAATGAGCAGTTCTTC. It translates to CASSLAHLRDGTSSYNEQFF.

J is TRBJ1-5 and V is TRBV27; TRBD1 might be the D (5 bases). This CDR3 has 13 amino acids. CDR1 is MNHEY, CDR2 SMNVEV, per germline (reference sequence). The V gene lost 6 bases and the J gene lost 7 bases, with 13 bases spanning the gap. The CDR3 sequence is CASSQRGNQPQHF. In nucleotides, the CDR3 is TGTGCCAGCAGCCAACGGGGGAACCAGCCCCAGCATTTT.

The V gene is TRBV28, the J gene TRBJ1-5; D uncertain. This CDR3 has 13 residues. From germline, CDR1 is MDHEN and CDR2 SYDVKM. The V gene lost 8 bases and the J gene lost 0 bases, with 8 bases spanning the gap. CDR3 residues: CASGDSSNQPQHF. Written as DNA, the CDR3 is TGTGCCAGCGGCGATAGTAGCAATCAGCCCCAGCATTTT.

V gene TRBV7-2 combines with J gene TRBJ2-4, with TRBD1 identical over 8 bases. The CDR3 sequence is 16 residues long. Germline V gene data show CDR1 as SGHTA and CDR2 as FQGNSA. The V gene end was trimmed by 0 bases and the J gene end by 4 bases; junction bases not matched to a gene: 5. CDR3 residues: CASSLASTGAKNIQYF. CDR3 nucleotides: TGTGCCAGCAGCTTAGCGTCGACAGGGGCAAAAAACATTCAGTACTTC.

In its sample, this clone was seen once. This sequence joins TRBV5-4 and TRBJ2-5; 11 nucleotides align to TRBD2. V lost 0 bases to trimming and J lost 3 bases; unmatched junction nucleotides: 1. The CDR3 runs 15 residues. Per the germline V gene, CDR1 is SGHNT and CDR2 is YYREEE (reference sequence). CDR3 region: CASSLGGLAEETQYF. CDR3 nucleotides: TGTGCCAGCAGCTTGGGGGGACTAGCGGAAGAGACCCAGTACTTC.

The V gene is TRBV21-1, the J gene TRBJ1-5; the D call in the table, TRBD1, was not verified against the DNA. TRBV21-1 is annotated as a pseudogene. The CDR3 covers 15 residues. CDR3 bases: TGTGCCAGCAGCAAATTTCTACAGGGGAATCAGCCCCAGCATTTT. Amino acids: CASSKFLQGNQPQHF.

This chain connects TRBV6-1 to TRBJ2-3, with TRBD2 matching over 10 bases. Germline trimming cut 1 base from V and 5 bases from J; bases unmatched to any gene: 6. CDR1 and CDR2 (germline): MNHNS, SASEGT. The CDR3 contains 16 residues. Here the CDR3 DNA reads TGTGCCAGCAGTGAAGACAAGAGACTAGCGGGAGATACGCAGTATTTT. Its protein product is CASSEDKRLAGDTQYF.

The chain combines TRBV9 with TRBJ2-3; TRBD2 matches 8 bases. The germline CDR1 and CDR2 sequences are SGDLS and YYNGEE. This CDR3 contains 14 residues. J was trimmed by 5 bases and V by 6 bases; bases with no gene match: 8. CDR3 region: CASKPSGREDTQYF. The DNA for the CDR3 is TGTGCCAGCAAGCCGAGCGGGAGAGAAGATACGCAGTATTTT.

The chain recombines TRBV28 with TRBJ2-1; 8 bases are a match to TRBD1. The CDR3 is made up of 14 amino acids. The ends lost 8 bases at V and 8 bases at J; junction bases unmatched: 11. The germline V gene has CDR1 MDHEN and CDR2 SYDVKM. CDR3: CASLPGQASYEQFF. CDR3 DNA: TGTGCCAGCCTACCGGGACAGGCCTCCTATGAGCAGTTCTTC.